The 30 T cell receptor beta chains in this list originate from one sample, sequenced in a study of long-term antiretroviral therapy in people with HIV. immunoSEQ v3.0 was run at survey level. The assay was immunoSEQ multiplex PCR, and TCRdb's table has in-frame clones only and misses some. The table includes roughly 30,000 clones, 75% to 90% detected once. The sequencing used unsorted PBMCs, collected 3.2 years before starting antiretroviral therapy. These TCRs come from a man aged 50-60 years with HIV.

This clone was detected once. The chain links TRBV7-3 to TRBJ2-2, with a possible D match to TRBD2 (6 bases). Per germline, CDR1 SGHTA and CDR2 FQGTGA. Trimming removed 2 bases at V and 0 bases at J, with 13 bases between. The CDR3 loop spans 17 amino acids. The CDR3 nucleotides read TGTGCCAGCAGCTTAGGGTACGGGGGAGCGAACACCGGGGAGCTGTTTTTT. Protein: CASSLGYGGANTGELFF.

V and J are TRBV15 and TRBJ1-2; D not certain. The CDR3 has 9 amino acids. CDR1 is LNHNV and CDR2 is YYDKDF in the germline V gene (reference sequence). The chain's CDR3 is CGKTYGYTF. Here the CDR3 DNA reads TGTGGAAAGACCTATGGCTACACCTTC.

The CDR3 nucleotides are TGTGCCAGCAGCGTTACGGGGGACGACTACAATGAGCAGTTCTTC. Its protein product is CASSVTGDDYNEQFF. The V and J genes are TRBV9 and TRBJ2-1; TRBD2 might be the D (6 bases). V lost 2 bases and J lost 3, with 12 bases in between. Germline V CDR1 and CDR2: SGDLS, YYNGEE. The CDR3 spans 15 residues.

This chain uses TRBV7-8 with TRBJ2-1; D unclear. V was pared by 1 base and J by 7 bases, with 8 bases between. The CDR3 is 13 residues long. CDR1 is SGHVS and CDR2 is FQNEAQ in the germline V gene. The CDR3 sequence is CASSLVRWNEQFF. The CDR3 DNA sequence: TGTGCCAGCAGCTTAGTTCGGTGGAATGAGCAGTTCTTC.

This chain connects TRBV7-2 to TRBJ2-7, with TRBD2 identical over 7 bases. Germline V gene sequence: CDR1 SGHTA, CDR2 FQGNSA. The junction had 11 bases not matched to a gene; V was cut back by 4 bases and J by 2 bases. The CDR3 runs to 16 residues. CDR3 DNA: TGTGCCAGCAGCTACGAACTAGCGACAACCGCCTACGAGCAGTACTTC. Protein sequence: CASSYELATTAYEQYF.

The V call is TRBV4-1, the J call TRBJ2-1; 13 positions match TRBD2. V gave up 8 bases and J gave up 9 bases; unmatched junction bases: 19. Germline assignment: CDR1 MGHRA and CDR2 YSYEKL. The length of the CDR3 is 18 residues. The CDR3 sequence is CASGLTRLAGGSFGEQFF. CDR3 bases: TGCGCCAGCGGGCTTACAAGACTAGCGGGGGGCTCATTCGGTGAGCAGTTCTTC.

This chain connects TRBV6-5 to TRBJ2-7; 9 nucleotides agree with TRBD1. Trimming at V came to 2 bases and at J to 2 bases, leaving 1 base not matched to a gene. CDR1 and CDR2 (germline): MNHEY, SVGAGI. The CDR3 has 14 amino acids. The CDR3 DNA follows: TGTGCCAGCAGTTACCGGGACAGGGCCTACGAGCAGTACTTC. It translates to CASSYRDRAYEQYF.

The genes are TRBV5-1 and TRBJ1-4; TRBD1 might be the D (6 bases). Looked up from germline, CDR1 is SGHRS and CDR2 is YFSETQ. Deletions cut 3 bases from V and 4 bases from J, with 16 bases between. This CDR3 contains 16 residues. Here the CDR3 DNA reads TGCGCCAGCAGCTCCGACACAGGGTTTGGTAATGAAAAACTGTTTTTT. Protein: CASSSDTGFGNEKLFF.

This rearrangement joins TRBV10-3 to TRBJ1-1; D is ambiguous. CDR3 length: 14 amino acids. Looked up from germline, CDR1 is ENHRY and CDR2 is SYGVKD. V was pared by 0 bases and J by 8 bases, with 13 bases between. CDR3 protein: CAISESSRGSEAFF. The CDR3 DNA sequence: TGTGCCATCAGTGAGTCGAGTCGAGGGTCCGAAGCTTTCTTT.

CDR3 in DNA: TGCGCCAGCAGCTTAACGTCCTTAGGCGGCACTGAAGCTTTCTTT. It specifies CASSLTSLGGTEAFF. The genes are TRBV5-1 and TRBJ1-1, with D hard to call. V gave up 2 bases and J gave up 4 bases, with 15 bases separating them. The CDR3 is 15 residues long. Germline lookup yields CDR1 SGHRS and CDR2 YFSETQ.

The chain is built from TRBV19 and TRBJ2-7; the match to TRBD2 covers 8 bases. Germline CDR1 reads LNHDA; CDR2 reads SQIVND (reference sequence). The CDR3 spans 15 residues. Trimming took 3 bases from V and 2 from J; bases not matched to a gene: 6. CDR3 coding DNA: TGTGCCAGTAGTATGGTTAGCGGGACGGCCTACGAGCAGTACTTC. Translation gives CASSMVSGTAYEQYF.

This clone was found a few times. V gene TRBV7-9 combines with J gene TRBJ2-3; perhaps TRBD2 as D (6 bases). V was cut by 11 bases and J by 7 bases, with 22 bases left in between. Germline CDR1 SEHNR, CDR2 FQNEAQ (reference sequence). The CDR3 is 14 amino acids. In DNA, the CDR3 is TGTGCCTTACGGAAGGCTGGGGAGGAGTATACGCAGTATTTT. Translated: CALRKAGEEYTQYF.

V and J are TRBV6-1 and TRBJ1-4, with 7 bases identical to TRBD1. This CDR3 is built from 15 residues. Trimming took 3 bases from V and 1 from J; bases not matched to a gene: 2. In germline, CDR1 is MNHNS, CDR2 SASEGT. The CDR3 DNA is TGTGCCAGCAGTGAGGGGGACAGAACTAATGAAAAACTGTTTTTT. Encoded protein: CASSEGDRTNEKLFF.

This clone was detected a few times. This chain uses TRBV7-6 with TRBJ1-3; D remains unclear. This CDR3 is 13 amino acids long. Germline values: CDR1 SGHVS, CDR2 FNYEAQ. Trimming cost V 4 bases and J 1 base, with 5 bases left between them. CDR3 nucleotides: TGTGCCAGCAGCTCGAATTCTGGAAACACCATATATTTT. Its translation: CASSSNSGNTIYF.

V and J are TRBV19 and TRBJ2-1; TRBD2 agrees at 7 bases. CDR1 and CDR2 (germline): LNHDA, SQIVND (reference sequence). The CDR3 has 19 residues. V lost 1 base, J lost 2 bases, and 14 bases stayed unmatched. This CDR3 reads CASSIVGSALAVTYNEQFF. CDR3 sequence (DNA): TGTGCCAGTAGTATAGTAGGGTCCGCCCTAGCGGTTACCTACAATGAGCAGTTCTTC.

The chain carries TRBV5-4 and TRBJ1-2, with D tentatively TRBD1 (6 bases). CDR1 and CDR2 from the germline V gene are SGHNT and YYREEE (reference sequence). The CDR3 runs to 15 residues. V was clipped by 3 bases and J by 3 bases, with 15 bases between them. In DNA, the CDR3 is TGTGCCAGCAGCTCCCTAGGACAGACCTACTATGGCTACACCTTC. Its translation is CASSSLGQTYYGYTF.

The chain joins TRBV5-8 to TRBJ1-5, with D unclear. The CDR3 consists of 14 residues. Trimming removed 5 bases at V and 4 bases at J, with 13 bases between. Germline V gives CDR1 SGHTS, CDR2 YDEGEE. The CDR3 sequence: CASRPRTGNQPQHF. The CDR3 DNA reads as TGTGCCAGCAGACCGCGGACGGGTAATCAGCCCCAGCATTTT.

Of note for this clone: A junction end diverges from the germline sequence, so it may reflect a read error. J is TRBJ1-5 and V is TRBV6-1; the D is unclear. CDR1 and CDR2 from the germline V gene are MNHNS and SASEGT. There are 16 residues in the CDR3. CDR3 region: CAGSGQVLLAGQPQHF. For the CDR3, the DNA is TGTGCCGGCAGTGGGCAGGTTCTTTTGGCCGGACAGCCCCAGCATTTT.

The chain couples TRBV7-9 to TRBJ2-7; tentative D call: TRBD1 (8 bases). This CDR3 is 15 amino acids long. Germline assignment: CDR1 SEHNR and CDR2 FQNEAQ (reference sequence). V was trimmed by 4 bases and J by 0 bases, leaving 13 bases between them. DNA of the CDR3: TGTGCCAGCAGCTCGTACAGGGGGGGCTCCTACGAGCAGTACTTC. Its protein is CASSSYRGGSYEQYF.

The DNA of the CDR3 is TGCGCCAGCAGCCAAGGGGGGGTAGGGTGGAATCAGCCCCAGCATTTT. It yields the protein CASSQGGVGWNQPQHF. The chain links TRBV4-1 to TRBJ1-5; tentatively, D is TRBD1 (5 bases). Trimming pared 1 base from V and 4 bases from J, leaving 14 bases between. Germline-derived CDR1 and CDR2 are MGHRA and YSYEKL. CDR3 length: 16 residues.

The chain is built from TRBV18 and TRBJ2-1, with TRBD2 matching over 8 bases. The V segment lost 3 bases and the J segment 7 bases; nucleotides outside the gene matches: 11. This CDR3 contains 16 residues. The germline V gene encodes CDR1 KGHSH and CDR2 LQKENI. CDR3 residues: CASSPPYPGGRNEQFF. DNA of the CDR3: TGTGCCAGCTCACCTCCATACCCGGGGGGGAGGAATGAGCAGTTCTTC. Using reference TRBV18 and TRBJ2-1 for the parts outside the CDR3, the full variable domain is NAGVMQNPRHLVRRRGQEARLRCSPMKGHSHVYWYRQLPEEGLKFMVYLQKENIIDESGMPKERFSAEFPKEGPSILRIQQVVRGDSAAYFCASSPPYPGGRNEQFFGPGTRLTVL.

The chain uses TRBV9 and TRBJ1-3, with D perhaps TRBD1 (5 bases). Between the trimmed V and J ends, which lost 2 bases and 2 bases, there was a span of 14 bases. Germline V gives CDR1 SGDLS, CDR2 YYNGEE. The CDR3 runs to 16 residues. The CDR3 coding sequence is TGTGCCAGCAGCGTCAACCAGGCAGGGACTGGAAACACCATATATTTT. This sequence encodes CASSVNQAGTGNTIYF.

V is TRBV5-1 and J is TRBJ1-4; D is uncertain. Germline loops: CDR1 SGHRS, CDR2 YFSETQ. The ends were cut back, 0 bases at V and 7 bases at J, with 13 bases in the middle. The CDR3 contains 15 residues. CDR3 region: CASSLGAYRGEKLFF. The DNA of the CDR3 is TGCGCCAGCAGCTTGGGCGCATATCGGGGTGAAAAACTGTTTTTT.

The chain carries TRBV9 and TRBJ2-3, with TRBD2 matching 16 bases. The CDR3 sequence is 18 residues long. Per germline, CDR1 SGDLS and CDR2 YYNGEE. V lost 3 bases, J lost 0 bases, and 4 bases stayed unmatched. CDR3 coding DNA: TGTGCCAGCAGCGAGGGACTAGCGGGAGGGACTAGCACAGATACGCAGTATTTT. Its protein product is CASSEGLAGGTSTDTQYF.

The chain couples TRBV7-9 to TRBJ2-5; 10 nucleotides line up with TRBD2. The CDR3 extends over 16 amino acids. Germline V gives CDR1 SEHNR, CDR2 FQNEAQ (reference sequence). V lost 5 bases, J lost 3 bases, and 9 bases stayed unmatched. The CDR3 DNA follows: TGTGCCAGCAGCCGCGGGACTAGCGCAGGCGAAGAGACCCAGTACTTC. Translated: CASSRGTSAGEETQYF.

The V gene is TRBV30, the J gene TRBJ2-5, with D hard to call. Trimming shortened V by 3 bases and J by 5 bases, and 16 bases separated the two germline ends. The CDR3 loop spans 14 amino acids. Germline-derived CDR1 and CDR2 are GTSNPN and SVGIG (reference sequence). Here the CDR3 reads CAWSSSTVRETQYF. The CDR3, as DNA: TGTGCCTGGAGCTCCAGTACCGTCCGGGAGACCCAGTACTTC. Filled out from reference TRBV30 and TRBJ2-5, the complete variable domain reads SQTIHQWPATLVQPVGSPLSLECTVEGTSNPNLYWYRQAAGRGLQLLFYSVGIGQISSEVPQNLSASRPQDRQFILSSKKLLLSDSGFYLCAWSSSTVRETQYFGPGTRLLVL.

The V gene is TRBV7-3, the J gene TRBJ2-1, with 10 bases that match TRBD2. The CDR3 runs to 15 residues. The junction had 4 bases not matched to a gene; V was cut back by 4 bases and J by 4 bases. From germline, CDR1 is SGHTA and CDR2 FQGTGA. DNA for the CDR3: TGTGCCAGCAGCTCACTAGCGGGAATGTACAATGAGCAGTTCTTC. Translated: CASSSLAGMYNEQFF.

The chain joins TRBV29-1 to TRBJ1-3; D unclear. Germline V CDR1 and CDR2: SQVTM, ANQGSEA. Between the trimmed V and J ends, which lost 3 bases and 0 bases, there was a span of 6 bases. The CDR3 is 13 residues long. CDR3 DNA sequence: TGCAGCGTTGAGCTCATCTCTGGAAACACCATATATTTT. Protein: CSVELISGNTIYF.

V gene TRBV4-2 combines with J gene TRBJ1-2; no clear D. The CDR3 runs to 12 residues. The germline V gene encodes CDR1 LGHNA and CDR2 YNFKEQ. V was cut by 1 base and J by 6 bases, with 6 bases left in between. As DNA, the CDR3 is TGTGCCAGCAGCCAAGTTGGGAATGGCTACACCTTC. Protein product: CASSQVGNGYTF.

This rearrangement joins TRBV7-2 to TRBJ1-5; no reliable D call. Per the germline V gene, CDR1 is SGHTA and CDR2 is FQGNSA. This CDR3 has 13 amino acids. The germline V and J ends were trimmed by 5 bases and 3 bases, with 8 bases remaining between them. DNA of the CDR3: TGTGCCAGCAGCCCAACCTACAATCAGCCCCAGCATTTT. It translates to CASSPTYNQPQHF.